This TCR beta chain is from a study of T cells after yellow fever vaccination (dated by TCRdb to the late 2010s). A note on the overall study: Libraries from fractions with low cell numbers were prepared with the SMART-Seq v4 Ultra Low Input RNA kit. To track T-cell clones before and after primary and booster YFV17D yellow fever vaccination, bulk TCR alpha and beta repertoires were sequenced longitudinally. Two healthy male donors, one aged 18 to 30 and one aged 30 to 40 years, were included in the cohort. Blood samples were taken at several timepoints before and after primary and secondary immunization, and bulk PBMC replicates and cell subsets were isolated.

TCR cDNA was made using 5'RACE template switching, a step that added a universal primer site and unique molecular identifiers. Priming for cDNA synthesis came from both the TCR alpha and TCR beta constant segments. Two PCR steps were used to amplify libraries, with sample barcodes and sequencing adapters being added in the second step. Libraries were sequenced on Illumina HiSeq 2500 (2x100 bp) or NovaSeq (2x150 bp). Turning to the authors' computational methods: MIGEC handled demultiplexing of reads and collapsing into UMI consensus sequences, while MiXCR performed V(D)J alignment. Vaccine-responding clonotypes were defined with edgeR using replicate PBMC samples, requiring FDR below 0.01 and a log2 fold change above 5 up to day 15. CD4 or CD8 identity was assigned to each bulk clonotype according to whether the clonotype was present at higher abundance in the sequenced CD4 repertoire or the sequenced CD8 repertoire. Clonotypes enriched at least 10-fold in dextramer-positive over dextramer-negative fractions were defined as NS4B-specific, and CD4-biased clonotypes were excluded. The public reads were run again by TCRdb, first through fastp at Q25 and then through MiXCR, and only productive beta chains were kept. Rows merge per CDR3 protein into single entries with the most common DNA and genes. The V and J calls shown here were made by TCRdb, not taken from the authors' results. The sample contains roughly 96,000 distinct CDR3 sequences, 8.9% of them found a single time. The ten largest clones take up 16% of the sample.

The study at large found these results: The secondary T-cell response was found to be weaker but faster than the primary response, with a peak reached on day 5 rather than on day 15. The study included only a couple of donors, which limits how far the findings can be generalized. Most clones expanded after primary vaccination were re-detected after the booster (almost 97% of CD4 and around nine tenths of CD8), suggesting broad memory maintenance. A small fraction of clonotypes appeared in both the CD4 and CD8 compartments, likely as a result of convergent recombination. FACS-sorted repertoires could contain abundant contaminating clonotypes from the bulk population, so computational filtering was required.

Looking up the germline V gene yields CDR1 MGHRA and CDR2 YSYEKL. V loses 0 bases of germline sequence and J loses 5 bases, and the interval between the two ends is 13 bases. The CDR3 starts with the cysteine, ends with the phenylalanine, and has 15 residues. Only the CDR3 part of the read is kept: 45 bases, read in frame from the first base. The sample's treatment or condition, from its label and the paper: live attenuated yellow fever vaccine strain. PBMCs were isolated from peripheral blood using a standard Ficoll-Paque protocol. Epitope-specific CD8 T cells were sorted with a dextramer loaded with the yellow fever NS4B epitope peptide, together with anti-CD3 and anti-CD8 staining. RNA was extracted with TriZol from bulk PBMCs, CD4 and CD8 fractions, and dextramer-positive and dextramer-negative fractions. In the case of this clonotype: Per-base quality was not reported, and no clone a single base away is much larger than it.

This sequence originates from a man aged 18 to 29 who received the YFV17D yellow fever vaccine. The sample was CD8+ T cells not binding an NS4B(214-222) dextramer, sorted from PBMCs, taken more than 14 days after the first yellow fever vaccination. Taken with the paper, the label for cell subset or site translates to: NS4B epitope dextramer-negative CD8 T cells. The sequence links TRBV4-1 to TRBJ2-5; a weak D assignment points to TRBD2 (7 bases agree). Here the CDR3 is given as CASSQEGGGEETQYF. The DNA sequence is given as TGCGCCAGCAGCCAAGAGGGAGGGGGGGAGGAGACCCAGTACTTC.